Listed here are 26 T cell receptor beta chains from one sample, sequenced in a study of T cell repertoires in cytomegalovirus infection. These receptors lack a known antigen. TCRdb used MiXCR to reprocess the reads, holding one entry per CDR3 protein. In the table there are some 940,000 distinct CDR3 sequences, 30% to 40% of which are singletons. The material sequenced was cultured CD8+ T cells from PBMCs, taken from culture after CMV antigen stimulation. Receptor source: a human donor in good health (CMV status not recorded). Some clones in this sample may be carry-over from other donors' samples.

The J gene is TRBJ2-1, the V gene TRBV6-6, with 7 bases identical to TRBD1. Germline V gene sequence: CDR1 MNHNY, CDR2 SVGAGI (reference sequence). CDR3 length equals 15 residues. The junction had 8 bases not matched to a gene; V was cut back by 4 bases and J by 5 bases. The CDR3 spells CASSLTGMGHNEQFF. The CDR3 region has the DNA TGTGCCAGCAGTTTGACAGGGATGGGGCACAATGAGCAGTTCTTC.

The gene calls are TRBV6-1 and TRBJ2-3; 10 bases map to TRBD2. Germline CDR1 and CDR2: MNHNS and SASEGT. CDR3 length equals 15 residues. V was pared by 2 bases and J by 5 bases, with 4 bases of the junction left unmatched. DNA for the CDR3: TGTGCCAGCAGTGAAATAGCGGGGGGTATAGATACGCAGTATTTT. Its protein product is CASSEIAGGIDTQYF.

The J gene is TRBJ1-1, the V gene TRBV12-3 or TRBV12-4, with 7 bases fitting TRBD1. This CDR3 spans 14 amino acids. Trimming removed 10 bases from V and 3 bases from J; junction bases left unmatched: 11. The CDR3 loop is CANSDRADYTEAFF. The CDR3 DNA sequence: TGTGCCAACTCAGACAGGGCAGACTACACTGAAGCTTTCTTT.

The V call is TRBV27, the J call TRBJ2-1, with TRBD2 matching 8 bases. The CDR3 extends over 16 amino acids. The germline V gene has CDR1 MNHEY and CDR2 SMNVEV (reference sequence). Trimming cost V 2 bases and J 0 bases; bases outside gene matches: 3. In nucleotides, the CDR3 is TGTGCCAGCAGTTTAGAGGGGACTAGCTCCTACAATGAGCAGTTCTTC. Amino acid sequence: CASSLEGTSSYNEQFF.

In this sample, this clonotype turned up a few times. The V call is TRBV7-9, the J call TRBJ2-2; 13 bases agree with TRBD2. The ends lost 2 bases at V and 4 bases at J; junction bases unmatched: 4. The germline V gene encodes CDR1 SEHNR and CDR2 FQNEAQ (reference sequence). This CDR3 contains 17 residues. The CDR3 loop is CASSLRTSGGVTGELFF. The CDR3 DNA is TGTGCCAGCAGCTTAAGAACTAGCGGGGGGGTCACCGGGGAGCTGTTTTTT.

The chain uses TRBV15 and TRBJ2-3; 7 nucleotides align to TRBD2. Germline assignment: CDR1 LNHNV and CDR2 YYDKDF (reference sequence). Germline trimming cut 2 bases from V and 3 bases from J; bases unmatched to any gene: 11. This CDR3 comprises 17 residues. This chain's CDR3 is CATSRPLSWGGTDTQYF. DNA for the CDR3: TGTGCCACCAGCAGACCCCTATCCTGGGGGGGGACAGATACGCAGTATTTT.

The rearrangement joins TRBV27 to TRBJ1-2; perhaps TRBD1 as D (6 bases). V shed 0 bases and J shed 8 bases, with 19 bases lying between them. The CDR3 is 16 amino acids. CDR1 MNHEY and CDR2 SMNVEV come from the germline V gene (reference sequence). The DNA of the CDR3 is TGTGCCAGCAGTTTATCGAAGGGACACCTCCTGGACGGCTACACCTTC. It yields the protein CASSLSKGHLLDGYTF.

This clonotype has only a few counts. The genes are TRBV5-4 and TRBJ1-1, with TRBD1 identical over 7 bases. The trim removed 4 bases at V and 2 bases at J, leaving 5 bases unmatched. This CDR3 spans 14 amino acids. Germline assignment: CDR1 SGHNT and CDR2 YYREEE (reference sequence). The CDR3 loop reads CASSTTGANTEAFF. Here the CDR3 DNA reads TGTGCCAGCAGCACCACAGGGGCTAACACTGAAGCTTTCTTT.

V is TRBV12-3 or TRBV12-4 and J is TRBJ2-3; 10 bases map to TRBD2. The J segment lost 6 bases and the V segment lost 3 bases, leaving 6 bases of the junction unmatched. There are 15 residues in the CDR3. This CDR3 is CASSLFHSGGDTQYF. The CDR3 coding sequence is TGTGCCAGCAGTTTGTTTCATAGCGGGGGGGATACGCAGTATTTT.

The chain employs TRBV28 and TRBJ2-1, with D unclear. V was pared by 5 bases and J by 3 bases, with 11 bases between. The CDR3 runs to 14 residues. Per the germline V gene, CDR1 is MDHEN and CDR2 is SYDVKM. CDR3 protein: CASSPGSVYNEQFF. CDR3 DNA: TGTGCCAGCAGTCCCGGGTCAGTCTACAATGAGCAGTTCTTC.

This clonotype has a count of ten or more. V is TRBV7-6 and J is TRBJ2-3, with 7 nucleotides matching TRBD2. Germline trimming cut 6 bases from V and 0 bases from J; bases unmatched to any gene: 6. Germline V gene data show CDR1 as SGHVS and CDR2 as FNYEAQ. This CDR3 spans 15 amino acids. The CDR3: CASRFTGLSTDTQYF. The CDR3 DNA follows: TGTGCCAGCAGGTTTACGGGACTAAGCACAGATACGCAGTATTTT.

A remark on this clonotype: This may stem from a read error, because a much larger clone lies one nucleotide away. V gene TRBV7-6 combines with J gene TRBJ1-6; TRBD1 is a possible D gene (5 bases). The length of the CDR3 is 16 residues. The germline V gene encodes CDR1 SGHVS and CDR2 FNYEAQ. CDR3 amino acids: CASSPEVLGLGSPLYF. In DNA, the CDR3 is TGTGCCAGCAGCCCCGAGGTTTTGGGACTTGGTTCACCCCTCTACTTT.

The gene calls are TRBV29-1 and TRBJ2-5; D might be TRBD1 or TRBD2, each matching 7 bases. Looked up from germline, CDR1 is SQVTM and CDR2 is ANQGSEA. V was clipped by 5 bases and J by 5 bases, with 18 bases between them. This CDR3 comprises 14 residues. The CDR3 reads CSVNDRDYAETQYF. CDR3 coding DNA: TGCAGCGTTAATGACAGGGACTACGCGGAGACCCAGTACTTC.

The chain joins TRBV4-3 to TRBJ2-1, with D tentatively TRBD2 (6 bases). This CDR3 region has 17 residues. Per germline, CDR1 LGHNA and CDR2 YSLEER. The germline V and J ends were trimmed by 4 bases and 0 bases, with 16 bases remaining between them. For the CDR3, the DNA is TGCGCCAGCAGCCGACCCGCGGGGCCACGCTCCTACAATGAGCAGTTCTTC. Translating gives CASSRPAGPRSYNEQFF.

The rearrangement uses TRBV10-3 and TRBJ2-2; D possibly corresponds to TRBD2 (6 bases). The CDR3 sequence is 13 residues long. V dropped 9 bases and J dropped 3 bases, with 11 bases sitting between them. Germline V gives CDR1 ENHRY, CDR2 SYGVKD. CDR3 in DNA: TGTGCCATTAGGGACTGGGACACCGGGGAGCTGTTTTTT. As protein: CAIRDWDTGELFF.

This clonotype was picked up a small number of times. The chain employs TRBV28 and TRBJ2-7; unclear D gene. The length of the CDR3 is 12 residues. The germline CDR1 and CDR2 sequences are MDHEN and SYDVKM. Trimming stripped 2 bases from V and 5 bases from J, with 7 bases between. Written as DNA, the CDR3 is TGTGCCAGCAGTTTAGGCAGGAACGAGCAGTACGTC. Amino acid sequence: CASSLGRNEQYV.

With regard to this clonotype: One end of the junction varies from germline; a read error may be responsible. The chain is built from TRBV11-3 and TRBJ2-1; TRBD1 aligns across 7 bases. Looked up from germline, CDR1 is SGHNT and CDR2 is YENEEA. The CDR3 runs 16 residues. CDR3 protein: CVSSSGGSVTYNEQFF. The CDR3 nucleotides read TGTGTCAGCAGCTCAGGGGGAAGCGTGACCTACAATGAGCAGTTCTTC.

This clonotype was observed a handful of times. The chain combines TRBV6-1 with TRBJ2-5, with a possible D match to TRBD1 (6 bases). This CDR3 has 13 amino acids. Germline CDR1 MNHNS, CDR2 SASEGT. Trimming removed 6 bases at V and 3 bases at J, with 11 bases between. CDR3 protein: CASRGGIKETQYF. In DNA, the CDR3 is TGTGCCAGCAGAGGGGGTATCAAAGAGACCCAGTACTTC.

This clonotype has just a few counts. The chain uses TRBV15 and TRBJ1-5; D possibly corresponds to TRBD1 (5 bases). CDR3 length equals 14 residues. Deletions cut 1 base from V and 6 bases from J, with 10 bases between. CDR1 is LNHNV, CDR2 YYDKDF, per germline (reference sequence). Here the CDR3 DNA reads TGTGCCACCAGCAGAGCGGGGGATGCTCAGCCCCAGCATTTT. Translating gives CATSRAGDAQPQHF.

A few counts support this clonotype. This chain joins TRBV20-1 and TRBJ2-2; tentatively, D is TRBD2 (6 bases). There are 16 residues in the CDR3. The V end was cut by 1 base, the J end by 5 bases, with 17 bases between. CDR1 is DFQATT and CDR2 is SNEGSKA in the germline V gene (reference sequence). As DNA, the CDR3 is TGCAGTGCTAGAGTTGGAGGGAGTGGGGATACCGGGGAGCTGTTTTTT. Residues: CSARVGGSGDTGELFF.

This clonotype was counted a few times. In DNA, the CDR3 is TGCGCCAGCAGTGAGTCGATATTCGGGACAAGTAATGAAAAACTGTTTTTT. Amino acid sequence: CASSESIFGTSNEKLFF. The chain combines TRBV10-2 with TRBJ1-4; tentative D call: TRBD1 (6 bases). V was cut by 0 bases and J by 4 bases, with 15 bases left in between. The CDR3 runs to 17 residues. Per germline, CDR1 WSHSY and CDR2 SAAADI.

CDR3 region: CASTYISLSRGDQYF. The CDR3 DNA sequence: TGTGCCAGCACCTATATTTCCCTATCCAGGGGAGACCAGTACTTC. The V and J genes are TRBV7-9 and TRBJ2-5; perhaps TRBD1 as D (6 bases). Between the trimmed V and J ends, which lost 7 bases and 10 bases, there was a span of 25 bases. The CDR3 totals 15 residues. Germline V gives CDR1 SEHNR, CDR2 FQNEAQ (reference sequence). The full variable domain, in which reference TRBV7-9 and TRBJ2-5 provide the parts outside the CDR3, is DTGVSQNPRHKITKRGQNVTFRCDPISEHNRLYWYRQTLGQGPEFLTYFQNEAQLEKSRLLSDRFSAERPKGSFSTLEIQRTEQGDSAMYLCASTYISLSRGDQYFGPGTRLLVL.

The CDR3: CSARDMLDEQYF. CDR3 bases: TGCAGTGCTAGAGACATGCTTGACGAGCAGTACTTC. V usage is TRBV20-1 and J usage is TRBJ2-7, with D hard to call. Trimming removed 0 bases from V and 5 bases from J, with 8 bases in between. This CDR3 has 12 residues. Germline lookup yields CDR1 DFQATT and CDR2 SNEGSKA (reference sequence).

The chain recombines TRBV11-2 with TRBJ2-7; 11 bases match TRBD2. Germline CDR1 is SGHAT and CDR2 is FQNNGV. The length of the CDR3 is 14 residues. CDR3 sequence reads: CASSIGLAGDEQCV. The DNA of the CDR3 is TGTGCCAGCAGCATCGGACTAGCGGGTGACGAGCAGTGCGTC.

The chain recombines TRBV6-6 with TRBJ2-7, with 7 positions matching TRBD1. The germline V gene has CDR1 MNHNY and CDR2 SVGAGI (reference sequence). With 4 bases clipped from V and 2 bases from J, the junction kept 17 bases outside the gene matches. This CDR3 is built from 18 residues. The CDR3 nucleotides read TGTGCCAGCAGTTCTATAAGAGTCCGGGACAGCCCGACCTACGAGCAGTACTTC. Translating gives CASSSIRVRDSPTYEQYF.

V and J are TRBV7-9 and TRBJ1-1, with D uncertain. This CDR3 is 14 amino acids long. Germline-derived CDR1 and CDR2 are SEHNR and FQNEAQ (reference sequence). Trimming took off 6 bases at V and 0 bases at J, with 11 bases between the two ends. The CDR3 loop is CASRGLTMNTEAFF. For the CDR3, the DNA is TGTGCCAGCAGAGGGTTGACCATGAACACTGAAGCTTTCTTT. The variable domain in full, with the rest retrieved from reference TRBV7-9 and TRBJ1-1, is DTGVSQNPRHKITKRGQNVTFRCDPISEHNRLYWYRQTLGQGPEFLTYFQNEAQLEKSRLLSDRFSAERPKGSFSTLEIQRTEQGDSAMYLCASRGLTMNTEAFFGQGTRLTVV.